Described below is a single T cell receptor beta chain sequence and its context. The data are from a study of CD4+ T cells in melanoma. Assay: immunoSEQ multiplex PCR; the TCRdb copy retains only in-frame clones and omits some. The table has some 10,000 clones, 65% to 70% seen once. This CDR3 spans 14 amino acids. Trimming took off 1 base at V and 9 bases at J, with 16 bases between the two ends. Germline loops: CDR1 SGHRS, CDR2 YFSETQ. The sample taken for sequencing was cells from a culture (not recorded whether cultured in vitro). This rearrangement joins TRBV5-1 to TRBJ1-1; D gene uncertain. The TCR originated in a human donor with melanoma. This CDR3 is CASSLNGPDQQAFF. DNA for the CDR3: TGCGCCAGCAGCTTGAATGGGCCAGATCAGCAAGCTTTCTTT.